A selection of T cell receptor beta chains follows, all from one sample in a study of CD8 T cells in ankylosing spondylitis. TCRdb used MiXCR to reprocess the 5' RACE reads, holding one entry per CDR3 protein. In the table there are about 220,000 distinct CDR3 sequences, around 19% of which are singletons. Sequenced sample: blood, either unsorted or a sorted T cell fraction (not recorded which). Source of these receptors: a male donor with ankylosing spondylitis. The CDR3 runs from the conserved cysteine through the conserved F or W.

V	J	CDR3
TRBV9	TRBJ1-2	CASSVAGGNYGYTF
TRBV4-3	TRBJ2-7	CASSQDERSSYEQYF
TRBV25-1	TRBJ2-3	CASSEWGTSGSTDTQYF
TRBV7-2	TRBJ2-1	CASSLGVVNEQFF
TRBV29-1	TRBJ1-1	CSAQIRDTEAFF
TRBV7-9	TRBJ2-7	CASSLGLGPSEQYF
TRBV12-3/TRBV12-4	TRBJ1-6	CASSLTGAANSPLHF
TRBV29-1	TRBJ2-7	CSVEDASGGSYEQYF
TRBV29-1	TRBJ2-5	CSALAQGSETQYF
TRBV4-1	TRBJ2-1	CASSLNSEQFF
TRBV2	TRBJ2-3	CASIADTQYF
TRBV4-3	TRBJ2-7	CASSQDARGLGYEQYF
TRBV4-3	TRBJ2-7	CASSQDRDSHYEQYF
TRBV5-6	TRBJ1-1	CASSLWDRYAQAFF
TRBV4-1	TRBJ2-2	CASSPLTGELFF
TRBV29-1	TRBJ2-1	CSVDGLAGKPGNEQFF
TRBV4-1	TRBJ2-7	CASSQGILYEQYF
TRBV12-3/TRBV12-4	TRBJ2-1	CASSLWPSDIPYNEQFF
TRBV4-2	TRBJ2-1	CASSQGAGVYNEQFF
TRBV6-5	TRBJ1-1	CASSYAAGAAEAFF
TRBV28	TRBJ2-3	CASSLGAGSTETQYF
TRBV2	TRBJ2-2	CASVYNTGELFF
TRBV7-8	TRBJ2-1	CASSLARPELAGLNEQFF
TRBV9	TRBJ1-6	CASSATGTSSYNSPLHF
TRBV29-1	TRBJ1-1	CSVASGSMNTEAFF
TRBV19	TRBJ2-7	CASSPGGSYEQYF
TRBV4-1	TRBJ1-1	CASSQVVVGTGGTEAFF
TRBV29-1	TRBJ2-5	CSVEWRELFQETQYF
TRBV29-1	TRBJ2-3	CSPITDTQYF
TRBV7-9	TRBJ2-1	CASSLSSGNEQFF
TRBV20-1	TRBJ2-7	CSAKTASSYEQYF
TRBV19	TRBJ1-2	CASSFGPPTIYGYTF
TRBV5-6	TRBJ2-7	CASSPRASGLRSSYEQYF
TRBV7-9	TRBJ2-7	CASSSIPGQDSYEQYF
TRBV13	TRBJ2-2	CASSLQGQGNTGELFF
TRBV11-2	TRBJ2-1	CASSLGGQFIEQFF
TRBV7-9	TRBJ2-7	CASSLVYDEQYF
TRBV7-9	TRBJ2-5	CASSLPWVALSKETQYF
TRBV7-9	TRBJ2-7	CASSFGASSYEQYF
TRBV6-5	TRBJ2-1	CASSYGQGAYNEQFF
TRBV29-1	TRBJ1-1	CSVYGTGDTEAFF